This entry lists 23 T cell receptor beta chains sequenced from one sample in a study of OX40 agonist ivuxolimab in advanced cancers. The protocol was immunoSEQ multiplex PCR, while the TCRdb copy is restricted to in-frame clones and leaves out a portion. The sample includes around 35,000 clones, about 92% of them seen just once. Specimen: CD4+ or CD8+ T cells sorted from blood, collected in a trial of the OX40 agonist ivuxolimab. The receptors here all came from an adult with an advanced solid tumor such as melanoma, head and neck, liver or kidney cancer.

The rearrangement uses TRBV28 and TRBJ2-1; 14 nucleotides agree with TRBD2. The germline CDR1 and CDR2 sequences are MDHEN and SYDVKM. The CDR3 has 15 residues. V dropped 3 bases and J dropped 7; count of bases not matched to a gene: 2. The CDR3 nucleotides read TGTGCCAGCAGTTTCCGGACTAGCGGGAGGAATGAGCAGTTCTTC. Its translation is CASSFRTSGRNEQFF.

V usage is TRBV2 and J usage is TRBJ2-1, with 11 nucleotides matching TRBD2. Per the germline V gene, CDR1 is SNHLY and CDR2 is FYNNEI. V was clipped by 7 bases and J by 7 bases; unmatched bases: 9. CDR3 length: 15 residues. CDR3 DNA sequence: TGTGCCAGCACGCTAGCGGGAGGAGGGGTTAATGAGCAGTTCTTC. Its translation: CASTLAGGGVNEQFF.

The CDR3 is CASSISPSGSFGELFF. The CDR3 region has the DNA TGTGCCAGTAGTATATCTCCTAGCGGGAGTTTCGGGGAGCTGTTTTTT. This sequence joins TRBV19 and TRBJ2-2, with 10 bases identical to TRBD2. The CDR3 runs to 16 residues. The germline CDR1 and CDR2 sequences are LNHDA and SQIVND (reference sequence). V shed 2 bases and J 7 bases; nucleotides not matched to a gene: 7.

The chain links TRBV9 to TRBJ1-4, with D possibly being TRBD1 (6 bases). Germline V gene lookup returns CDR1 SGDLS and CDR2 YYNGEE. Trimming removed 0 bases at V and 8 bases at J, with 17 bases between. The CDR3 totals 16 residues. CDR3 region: CASSVAGALSEEKLFF. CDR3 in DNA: TGTGCCAGCAGCGTAGCGGGGGCCCTTTCTGAGGAAAAACTGTTTTTT.

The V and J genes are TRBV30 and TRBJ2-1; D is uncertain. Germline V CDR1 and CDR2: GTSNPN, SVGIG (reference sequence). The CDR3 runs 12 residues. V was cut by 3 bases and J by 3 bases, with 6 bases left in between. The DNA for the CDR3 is TGTGCCTGGAGGCTTTACTACAATGAGCAGTTCTTC. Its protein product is CAWRLYYNEQFF.

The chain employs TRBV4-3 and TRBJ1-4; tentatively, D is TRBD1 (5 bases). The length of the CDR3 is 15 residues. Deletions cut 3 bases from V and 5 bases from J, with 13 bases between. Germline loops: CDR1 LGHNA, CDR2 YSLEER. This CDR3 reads CASSQGGGDNEKLFF. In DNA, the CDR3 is TGCGCCAGCAGCCAGGGCGGGGGTGACAATGAAAAACTGTTTTTT.

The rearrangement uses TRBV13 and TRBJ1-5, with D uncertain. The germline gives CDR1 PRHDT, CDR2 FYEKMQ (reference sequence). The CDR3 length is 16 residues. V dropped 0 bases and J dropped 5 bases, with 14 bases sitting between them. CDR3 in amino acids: CASSLGLPHADQPQHF. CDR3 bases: TGTGCCAGCAGCTTAGGTCTTCCCCATGCTGATCAGCCCCAGCATTTT.

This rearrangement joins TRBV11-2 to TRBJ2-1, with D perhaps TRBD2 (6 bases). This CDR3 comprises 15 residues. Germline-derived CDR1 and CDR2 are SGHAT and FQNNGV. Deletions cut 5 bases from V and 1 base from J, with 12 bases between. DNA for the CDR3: TGTGCCAGCAGCCCAAGCGGGTCTTCCTACAATGAGCAGTTCTTC. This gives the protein CASSPSGSSYNEQFF.

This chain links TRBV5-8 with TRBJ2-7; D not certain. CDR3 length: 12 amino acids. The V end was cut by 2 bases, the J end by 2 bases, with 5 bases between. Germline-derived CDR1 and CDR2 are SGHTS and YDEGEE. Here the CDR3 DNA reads TGTGCCAGCAGCTTTTCTCCCTACGAGCAGTACTTC. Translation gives CASSFSPYEQYF.

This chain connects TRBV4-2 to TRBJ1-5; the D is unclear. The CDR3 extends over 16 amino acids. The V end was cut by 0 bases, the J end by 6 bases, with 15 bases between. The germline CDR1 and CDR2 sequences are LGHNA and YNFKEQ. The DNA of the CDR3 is TGTGCCAGCAGCCAAGATTGGACTGTTGCGGGTCAGCCCCAGCATTTT. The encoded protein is CASSQDWTVAGQPQHF.

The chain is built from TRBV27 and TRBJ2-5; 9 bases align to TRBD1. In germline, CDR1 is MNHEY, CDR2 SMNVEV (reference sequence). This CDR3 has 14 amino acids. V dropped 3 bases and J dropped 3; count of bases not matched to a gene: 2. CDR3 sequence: CASSFTGGEETQYF. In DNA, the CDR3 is TGTGCCAGCAGTTTTACAGGGGGCGAAGAGACCCAGTACTTC.

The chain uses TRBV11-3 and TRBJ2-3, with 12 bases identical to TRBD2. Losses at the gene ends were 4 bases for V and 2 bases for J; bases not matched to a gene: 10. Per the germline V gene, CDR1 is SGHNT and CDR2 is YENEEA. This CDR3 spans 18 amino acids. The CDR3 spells CASSYTPLAGGHTDTQYF. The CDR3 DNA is TGTGCCAGCAGCTACACCCCTCTAGCGGGAGGGCACACAGATACGCAGTATTTT.

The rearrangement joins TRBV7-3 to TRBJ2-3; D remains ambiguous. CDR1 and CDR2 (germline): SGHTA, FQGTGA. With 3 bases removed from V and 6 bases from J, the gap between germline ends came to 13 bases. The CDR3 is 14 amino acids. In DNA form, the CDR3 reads TGTGCCAGCAGCTTGGACCCGTGGCGGGATACGCAGTATTTT. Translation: CASSLDPWRDTQYF. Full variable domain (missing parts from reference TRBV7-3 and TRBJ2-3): GAGVSQTPSNKVTEKGKYVELRCDPISGHTALYWYRQSLGQGPEFLIYFQGTGAADDSGLPNDRFFAVRPEGSVSTLKIQRTERGDSAVYLCASSLDPWRDTQYFGPGTRLTVL.

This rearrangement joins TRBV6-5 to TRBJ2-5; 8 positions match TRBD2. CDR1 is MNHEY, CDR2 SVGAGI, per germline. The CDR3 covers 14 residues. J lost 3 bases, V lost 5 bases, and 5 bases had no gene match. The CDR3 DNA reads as TGTGCCAGCAGTAAAGCGGGAGCTGAAGAGACCCAGTACTTC. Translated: CASSKAGAEETQYF.

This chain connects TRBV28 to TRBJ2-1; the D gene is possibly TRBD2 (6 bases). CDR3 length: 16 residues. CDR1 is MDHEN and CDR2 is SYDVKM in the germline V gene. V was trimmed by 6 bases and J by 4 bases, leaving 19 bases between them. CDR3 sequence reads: CASSGPGRGLYNEQFF. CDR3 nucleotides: TGTGCCAGCAGCGGGCCCGGGCGGGGTTTGTACAATGAGCAGTTCTTC.

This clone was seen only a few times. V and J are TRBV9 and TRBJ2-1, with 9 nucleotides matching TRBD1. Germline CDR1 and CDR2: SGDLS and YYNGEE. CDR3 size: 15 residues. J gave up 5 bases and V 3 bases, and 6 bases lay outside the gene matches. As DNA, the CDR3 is TGTGCCAGCAGCGCCGGGACAGGGAACCACAATGAGCAGTTCTTC. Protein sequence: CASSAGTGNHNEQFF.

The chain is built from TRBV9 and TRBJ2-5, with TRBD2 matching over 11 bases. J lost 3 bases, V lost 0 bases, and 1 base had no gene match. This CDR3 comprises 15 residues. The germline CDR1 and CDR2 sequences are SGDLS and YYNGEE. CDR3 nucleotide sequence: TGTGCCAGCAGCGTAGTTAGCGGGAGGGAAGAGACCCAGTACTTC. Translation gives CASSVVSGREETQYF.

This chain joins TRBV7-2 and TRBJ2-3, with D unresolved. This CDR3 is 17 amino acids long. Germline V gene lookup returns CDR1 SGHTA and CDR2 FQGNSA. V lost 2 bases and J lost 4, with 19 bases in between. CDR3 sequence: CASSLIVPAGRADTQYF. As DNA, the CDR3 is TGTGCCAGCAGCTTAATAGTCCCAGCTGGCAGAGCAGATACGCAGTATTTT.

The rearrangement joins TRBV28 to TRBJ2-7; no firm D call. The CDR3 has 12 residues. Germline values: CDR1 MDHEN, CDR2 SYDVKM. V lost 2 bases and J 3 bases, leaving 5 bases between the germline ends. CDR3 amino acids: CASSLGIYEQYF. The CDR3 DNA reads TGTGCCAGCAGTTTAGGTATCTACGAGCAGTACTTC.

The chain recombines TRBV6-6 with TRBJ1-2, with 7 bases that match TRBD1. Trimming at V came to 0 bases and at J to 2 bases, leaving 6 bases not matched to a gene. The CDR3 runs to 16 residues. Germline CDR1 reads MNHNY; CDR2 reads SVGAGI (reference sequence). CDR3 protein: CASSYSTGTSNYGYTF. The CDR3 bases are TGTGCCAGCAGTTACTCGACAGGGACCTCGAACTATGGCTACACCTTC.

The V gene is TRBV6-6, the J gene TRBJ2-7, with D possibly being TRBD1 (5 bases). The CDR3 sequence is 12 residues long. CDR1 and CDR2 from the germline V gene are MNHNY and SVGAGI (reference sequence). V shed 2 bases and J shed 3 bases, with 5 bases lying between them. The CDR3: CASSYDSYEQYF. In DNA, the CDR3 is TGTGCCAGCAGTTACGACAGCTACGAGCAGTACTTC.

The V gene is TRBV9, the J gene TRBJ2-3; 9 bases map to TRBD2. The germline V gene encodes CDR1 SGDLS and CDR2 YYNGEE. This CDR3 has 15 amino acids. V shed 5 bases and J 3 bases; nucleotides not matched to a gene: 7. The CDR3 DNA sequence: TGTGCCAGCAGTGGGCGGGAGGGGAGGACAGATACGCAGTATTTT. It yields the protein CASSGREGRTDTQYF.

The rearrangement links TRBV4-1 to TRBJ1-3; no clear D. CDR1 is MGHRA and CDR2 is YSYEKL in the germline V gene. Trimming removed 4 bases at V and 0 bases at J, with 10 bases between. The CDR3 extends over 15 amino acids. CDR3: CASSPPGPSGNTIYF. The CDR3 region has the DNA TGCGCCAGCAGCCCTCCGGGCCCCTCTGGAAACACCATATATTTT.